What follows are 29 T cell receptor beta chains derived from one specimen sequenced in a study of radiation and T cells in renal cell carcinoma (dated by TCRdb to 2018 to 2020). To prepare the library, the immunoSEQ multiplex PCR assay was applied. Here the immuneACCESS table is served through TCRdb, limited to in-frame sequences with V and J called. Missing clones are a known gap in these copies; in checked studies unresolved V genes cover under half, and the rest lacks a known reason. The sample records tens of thousands of clones, approximately 80% of which are singletons. The top ten clones comprise roughly 7% of the sample. What this sample's time point label stands for: baseline pretreatment blood. The sample's treatment or condition label, decoded: 15 Gy SBRT to primary tumor, nephrectomy 4 weeks later. Sequenced here: blood, sampled from a patient whose treatment included radiotherapy and nephrectomy. These receptors were taken from a man aged 60-69 years with renal cell carcinoma.

Here the CDR3 reads CASRQREEAGEQYF. The DNA of the CDR3 is TGTGCCAGCAGACAACGGGAGGAGGCGGGCGAGCAGTACTTC. The V and J genes are TRBV28 and TRBJ2-7, with 7 bases aligning to TRBD2. Germline loops: CDR1 MDHEN, CDR2 SYDVKM. Trimming at V came to 6 bases and at J to 6 bases, leaving 11 bases not matched to a gene. The CDR3 spans 14 residues. The full variable domain, completed using reference TRBV28 and TRBJ2-7, is DVKVTQSSRYLVKRTGEKVFLECVQDMDHENMFWYRQDPGLGLRLIYFSYDVKMKEKGDIPEGYSVSREKKERFSLILESASTNQTSMYLCASRQREEAGEQYFGPGTRLTVT.

V gene TRBV5-1 combines with J gene TRBJ2-5, with TRBD1 matching over 10 bases. The V segment lost 7 bases and the J segment 2 bases; nucleotides outside the gene matches: 11. CDR3 size: 16 residues. Germline V lookup: CDR1 SGHRS, CDR2 YFSETQ. The DNA for the CDR3 is TGCGCCAGCTACGACAGGGGGCGCCCGGCTCAAGAGACCCAGTACTTC. Protein product: CASYDRGRPAQETQYF. The whole variable domain, remainder taken from reference TRBV5-1 and TRBJ2-5, is KAGVTQTPRYLIKTRGQQVTLSCSPISGHRSVSWYQQTPGQGLQFLFEYFSETQRNKGNFPGRFSGRQFSNSRSEMNVSTLELGDSALYLCASYDRGRPAQETQYFGPGTRLLVL.

The table lists this clone with a count of one. This chain connects TRBV11-3 to TRBJ2-1; D perhaps matches TRBD2 (6 bases). The germline gives CDR1 SGHNT, CDR2 YENEEA. This CDR3 comprises 15 residues. The V end was cut by 5 bases, the J end by 2 bases, with 13 bases between. The DNA of the CDR3 is TGTGCCAGCAGCCCCGGGACTCCCCCCTACAATGAGCAGTTCTTC. It specifies CASSPGTPPYNEQFF. The whole variable domain, remainder taken from reference TRBV11-3 and TRBJ2-1, is EAGVVQSPRYKIIEKKQPVAFWCNPISGHNTLYWYLQNLGQGPELLIRYENEEAVDDSQLPKDRFSAERLKGVDSTLKIQPAELGDSAVYLCASSPGTPPYNEQFFGPGTRLTVL.

The rearrangement links TRBV19 to TRBJ2-3; unclear D gene. Germline-derived CDR1 and CDR2 are LNHDA and SQIVND (reference sequence). CDR3 length: 13 amino acids. V lost 4 bases, J lost 8 bases, and 13 bases lay in between. The CDR3 nucleotides read TGTGCCAGTAGTAGAGCGAGAGACGCTACGCAGTATTTT. Its protein is CASSRARDATQYF.

This clone was observed many times. As DNA, the CDR3 is TGTGCCACCAGCAGAGGTAGGACGGTTAACTATGGCTACACCTTC. Protein: CATSRGRTVNYGYTF. The chain uses TRBV15 and TRBJ1-2; D gene ambiguous. The CDR3 is 15 residues long. Deletions cut 1 base from V and 1 base from J, with 10 bases between. In germline, CDR1 is LNHNV, CDR2 YYDKDF (reference sequence).

The genes are TRBV15 and TRBJ1-3, with TRBD1 matching 8 bases. The germline V gene has CDR1 LNHNV and CDR2 YYDKDF (reference sequence). V was clipped by 5 bases and J by 0 bases; unmatched bases: 6. The CDR3 loop spans 16 amino acids. The CDR3 sequence: CATSPGQGRSGNTIYF. CDR3 in DNA: TGTGCCACCAGCCCCGGACAGGGCCGCTCTGGAAACACCATATATTTT.

This chain uses TRBV7-6 with TRBJ2-2; the D gene is possibly TRBD1 (5 bases). The CDR3 is made up of 17 amino acids. Germline CDR1 SGHVS, CDR2 FNYEAQ. With 0 bases removed from V and 0 bases from J, the gap between germline ends came to 11 bases. CDR3 DNA: TGTGCCAGCAGCTTAGCAGCAGGGCCACCGAACACCGGGGAGCTGTTTTTT. This translates into CASSLAAGPPNTGELFF.

Relative to its sample, this clone is medium-sized. The gene calls are TRBV7-8 and TRBJ2-1, with 7 bases identical to TRBD2. J was trimmed by 6 bases and V by 5 bases; bases with no gene match: 13. The CDR3 is made up of 16 amino acids. Per germline, CDR1 SGHVS and CDR2 FQNEAQ. The CDR3 spells CASSRIREGRGNEQFF. CDR3 nucleotide sequence: TGTGCCAGCAGCCGGATAAGGGAGGGCCGCGGCAATGAGCAGTTCTTC.

About this clone itself: At one of its ends the junction is not consistent with the germline gene, which may arise from a read error. The rearrangement joins TRBV10-2 to TRBJ2-1; 9 positions match TRBD2. The CDR3 consists of 15 residues. Germline V gene data show CDR1 as WSHSY and CDR2 as SAAADI. CDR3 sequence (DNA): TGCGCCGGCAGCGGGGGGCCCGGATGGGGCGATGAGCAGTTCTTC. It yields the protein CAGSGGPGWGDEQFF.

This chain links TRBV6-6 with TRBJ1-1, with D perhaps TRBD1 (6 bases). The CDR3 is 11 amino acids. Trimming removed 3 bases at V and 11 bases at J, with 10 bases between. Germline CDR1 and CDR2: MNHNY and SVGAGI (reference sequence). This CDR3 is CASSYRGGAFF. CDR3 bases: TGTGCCAGCAGTTATCGAGGGGGTGCTTTCTTT.

The CDR3 DNA reads as TGTGCCAGCAGCTTAGCGGGGGGAAACGAGCGGGGCACAGATACGCAGTATTTT. It translates to CASSLAGGNERGTDTQYF. This chain connects TRBV7-8 to TRBJ2-3, with a possible D match to TRBD2 (6 bases). Per germline, CDR1 SGHVS and CDR2 FQNEAQ. Trimming removed 0 bases from V and 1 base from J, with 17 bases in between. This CDR3 comprises 18 residues.

This clone was seen only a few times. V and J are TRBV27 and TRBJ1-3; the D gene is possibly TRBD1 (6 bases). CDR3 length: 15 residues. Germline V lookup: CDR1 MNHEY, CDR2 SMNVEV (reference sequence). The ends were cut back, 3 bases at V and 0 bases at J, with 9 bases in the middle. CDR3 region: CASSFTGSSGNTIYF. DNA for the CDR3: TGTGCCAGCAGTTTCACAGGGAGCTCTGGAAACACCATATATTTT.

The chain recombines TRBV20-1 with TRBJ1-2; weak D call: TRBD1 (6 bases). The CDR3 runs to 11 residues. Germline-derived CDR1 and CDR2 are DFQATT and SNEGSKA (reference sequence). The CDR3 reads CKAQGNYGYTF. Here the CDR3 DNA reads TGCAAGGCCCAGGGGAACTATGGCTACACCTTC.

The gene calls are TRBV29-1 and TRBJ2-7; D gene unclear. The ends were cut back, 2 bases at V and 1 base at J, with 15 bases in the middle. Germline V gene sequence: CDR1 SQVTM, CDR2 ANQGSEA. The CDR3 covers 15 residues. CDR3 nucleotides: TGCAGCGTTGAATCGGCGTCTAGTCTTTCCTACGAGCAGTACTTC. The encoded protein is CSVESASSLSYEQYF.

The CDR3 bases are TGTGCCAGCAGCCCCAGGACTGGAGGGGCCAACGTCCTGACTTTC. Residues: CASSPRTGGANVLTF. The gene calls are TRBV5-6 and TRBJ2-6, with D possibly matching TRBD2 (5 bases). The V gene lost 4 bases and the J gene lost 4 bases, with 12 bases spanning the gap. The CDR3 loop spans 15 amino acids. Germline CDR1 is SGHDT and CDR2 is YYEEEE.

This clone was seen more than once but under ten times. The gene calls are TRBV9 and TRBJ2-4; weak D call: TRBD1 (5 bases). The CDR3 spans 15 residues. Trimming cost V 2 bases and J 5 bases, with 14 bases left between them. CDR1 is SGDLS, CDR2 YYNGEE, per germline. The CDR3 is CASSVGQGRENIQYF. The CDR3 coding sequence is TGTGCCAGCAGCGTCGGGCAGGGCCGGGAAAACATTCAGTACTTC.

The rearrangement joins TRBV29-1 to TRBJ2-5; D perhaps matches TRBD1 (7 bases). The germline V and J ends were trimmed by 5 bases and 2 bases, with 18 bases remaining between them. The CDR3 has 15 residues. The germline gives CDR1 SQVTM, CDR2 ANQGSEA. The chain's CDR3 is CSVNTWAGQQETQYF. CDR3 DNA sequence: TGCAGCGTTAACACCTGGGCGGGACAGCAAGAGACCCAGTACTTC.

DNA of the CDR3: TGTGCCAGCAGCTTAGGGGGCGTGAACACTGAAGCTTTCTTT. Protein sequence: CASSLGGVNTEAFF. The gene calls are TRBV7-8 and TRBJ1-1, with D possibly TRBD1 on 5 matching bases. The germline V and J ends were trimmed by 1 base and 0 bases, with 6 bases remaining between them. Germline-derived CDR1 and CDR2 are SGHVS and FQNEAQ. The CDR3 spans 14 residues.

In nucleotides, the CDR3 is TGTGCCAGTAGCCCCCTGGGGGTTGGTGAAAAACTGTTTTTT. Translation: CASSPLGVGEKLFF. The chain employs TRBV19 and TRBJ1-4; perhaps TRBD1 as D (5 bases). This CDR3 has 14 residues. The V gene's germline CDR1 is LNHDA and CDR2 SQIVND (reference sequence). V was cut by 6 bases and J by 7 bases, with 15 bases left in between.

The V gene is TRBV10-3, the J gene TRBJ2-1; no firm D call. CDR3 length: 12 amino acids. V was trimmed by 0 bases and J by 7 bases, leaving 4 bases between them. Germline CDR1 ENHRY, CDR2 SYGVKD. The CDR3 loop reads CAISESRNEQFF. The CDR3 DNA reads as TGTGCCATCAGTGAGTCCCGGAATGAGCAGTTCTTC.

V is TRBV2 and J is TRBJ2-7; D is perhaps TRBD2 (6 bases). The CDR3 has 14 amino acids. Germline V gene lookup returns CDR1 SNHLY and CDR2 FYNNEI. The V end lost 1 base, the J end lost 6 bases, and 13 bases lay between the germline ends. The CDR3 reads CASSEVRGAGEQYF. The CDR3 nucleotides are TGTGCCAGCAGTGAAGTTCGCGGGGCGGGCGAGCAGTACTTC.

This clone was picked up one time. V is TRBV7-9 and J is TRBJ2-7, with TRBD2 identical over 8 bases. This CDR3 is 18 amino acids long. V lost 4 bases to trimming and J lost 3 bases; unmatched junction nucleotides: 17. Germline V gene lookup returns CDR1 SEHNR and CDR2 FQNEAQ (reference sequence). The CDR3 bases are TGTGCCAGCAGCTCCCCCACGAGGGCGGGAGGAAAATTCTACGAGCAGTACTTC. This translates into CASSSPTRAGGKFYEQYF.

V and J are TRBV27 and TRBJ2-3; 8 bases are a match to TRBD2. This CDR3 region has 19 residues. CDR1 and CDR2 (germline): MNHEY, SMNVEV (reference sequence). Trimming took 1 base from V and 4 from J; bases not matched to a gene: 16. CDR3: CASSLWGRSGSPGSDTQYF. CDR3 sequence (DNA): TGTGCCAGCAGTTTATGGGGTAGGAGCGGGAGCCCGGGTTCAGATACGCAGTATTTT.

V is TRBV6-6 and J is TRBJ2-3; 8 positions match TRBD2. The junction had 9 bases not matched to a gene; V was cut back by 7 bases and J by 0 bases. The CDR3 extends over 16 amino acids. From germline, CDR1 is MNHNY and CDR2 SVGAGI (reference sequence). In DNA form, the CDR3 reads TGTGCCAGCACCCCGATGACTAGCGCGAGCACAGATACGCAGTATTTT. It specifies CASTPMTSASTDTQYF.

The V call is TRBV15, the J call TRBJ1-4; the match to TRBD1 covers 7 bases. Germline V gene lookup returns CDR1 LNHNV and CDR2 YYDKDF (reference sequence). V gave up 2 bases and J gave up 0 bases; unmatched junction bases: 6. The CDR3 runs 17 residues. The CDR3 is CATSRKQGPATNEKLFF. DNA for the CDR3: TGTGCCACCAGCAGAAAACAGGGGCCTGCAACTAATGAAAAACTGTTTTTT.

The chain carries TRBV25-1 and TRBJ1-4, with a tentative D call TRBD1 (6 bases). Germline V lookup: CDR1 MGHDK, CDR2 SYGVNS. CDR3 length equals 14 residues. The ends were cut back, 7 bases at V and 7 bases at J, with 16 bases in the middle. Here the CDR3 reads CASTKTGNLEKLFF. In DNA form, the CDR3 reads TGTGCCAGCACCAAGACAGGCAACCTTGAAAAACTGTTTTTT.

The chain recombines TRBV5-3 with TRBJ2-7, with 13 nucleotides matching TRBD2. TRBV5-3 is noted as an ORF with a role that remains uncertain. V shed 0 bases and J 5 bases; nucleotides not matched to a gene: 20. The CDR3 runs to 21 residues. The chain's CDR3 is CARSLEDSSLAGGKRINEQYF. The CDR3 nucleotides are TGTGCCAGAAGCTTGGAAGATTCCTCACTAGCGGGAGGGAAGCGGATTAACGAGCAGTACTTC.

The V gene is TRBV7-9, the J gene TRBJ2-7, with 9 bases matching TRBD2. Trimming took 7 bases from V and 4 from J; bases not matched to a gene: 8. CDR3 size: 14 residues. Germline values: CDR1 SEHNR, CDR2 FQNEAQ (reference sequence). This chain's CDR3 is CASTPRGRDYEQYF. As DNA, the CDR3 is TGTGCCAGCACCCCCCGCGGGAGGGATTACGAGCAGTACTTC.

The chain has TRBV29-1 and TRBJ2-7; D not resolved. Germline values: CDR1 SQVTM, CDR2 ANQGSEA. The V end was cut by 7 bases, the J end by 2 bases, with 12 bases between. The CDR3 loop spans 12 amino acids. The CDR3 nucleotides are TGCAGCGCAGTGGACGAGACCTACGAGCAGTACTTC. As protein: CSAVDETYEQYF.